The next 15 T cell receptor beta chains were all read from a single sample in a study of T cell clonality in common variable immunodeficiency. Only in-frame clones appear in the TCRdb table, and some are missing; sequencing was by immunoSEQ multiplex PCR. The counts give tens of thousands of clones, none of them seen only once; roughly 1.6% is held by the top ten. Sequenced: peripheral blood mononuclear cells. These receptors all stem from a person between 18 and 69 years old in good health.

The table lists this clone with many counts. Read coverage stops 3 residues before the CDR3 terminus; the germline J gene supplies the remainder. V and J are TRBV12-5 and TRBJ1-3; D unresolved. Trimming took off 1 base at V and 0 bases at J, with 7 bases between the two ends. This CDR3 has 15 amino acids. The V gene's germline CDR1 is LGHNT and CDR2 FRNRAP. CDR3 DNA (partial): TGTGCTAGTGGTTTGGCCCCCCACTCTGGAAACACC. Translating gives CASGLAPHSGNT. The whole CDR3 reads CASGLAPHSGNTIYF.

This clone has a count of ten or more. The observed sequence ends 3 residues before the CDR3 terminus, with the missing tail filled in from the germline J gene. The V gene is TRBV7-9, the J gene TRBJ1-5; D is ambiguous. Per germline, CDR1 SEHNR and CDR2 FQNEAQ (reference sequence). Trimming left V 3 bases short and J 4 bases short, with 10 bases between. The CDR3 spans 14 residues. Partial CDR3 DNA: TGTGCCAGCAGCTTCGAGGGTATGAATCAGCCC. It is translated as CASSFEGMNQP. The CDR3 reads in full as CASSFEGMNQPQHF.

This clone was counted at least ten times. The DNA ends 3 residues before the CDR3 does, and the rest of the CDR3 is filled in from the germline J gene. The rearrangement uses TRBV5-1 and TRBJ2-5; 10 nucleotides match TRBD1. The CDR3 has 14 amino acids. The germline V gene encodes CDR1 SGHRS and CDR2 YFSETQ. J gave up 4 bases and V 0 bases, and 0 bases lay outside the gene matches. The covered CDR3 bases are TGCGCCAGCAGCTTGGGACAGGGGGCAGAGACC. It translates to CASSLGQGAET. The entire CDR3 is CASSLGQGAETQYF.

This clone was seen repeatedly, ten times or more. The read comes to an end 3 residues before the CDR3 does, leaving the germline J gene to fill in the end. The J gene is TRBJ1-6, the V gene TRBV7-9; a possible D gene is TRBD1 (6 bases). In germline, CDR1 is SEHNR, CDR2 FQNEAQ (reference sequence). The CDR3 covers 13 residues. Trimming shortened V by 5 bases and J by 10 bases, and 12 bases separated the two germline ends. The sequenced CDR3 bases are TGTGCCAGCAGCCCACAGGGAAGCTCACCC. Encoded protein: CASSPQGSSP. The CDR3 reads in full as CASSPQGSSPLHF. Drawing the rest from reference TRBV7-9 and TRBJ1-6, the complete variable domain is DTGVSQNPRHKITKRGQNVTFRCDPISEHNRLYWYRQTLGQGPEFLTYFQNEAQLEKSRLLSDRFSAERPKGSFSTLEIQRTEQGDSAMYLCASSPQGSSPLHFGNGTRLTVT.

This clone was seen repeatedly, ten times or more. The CDR3 end falls 3 residues outside the read, so it is completed with the germline J gene. This chain connects TRBV19 to TRBJ1-5, with D maybe TRBD1 (5 bases). This CDR3 comprises 15 residues. The V gene's germline CDR1 is LNHDA and CDR2 SQIVND (reference sequence). V lost 4 bases, J lost 1 base, and 11 bases lay in between. The CDR3 DNA, read in part, is TGTGCCAGTAGTACAGGGCGTACGAGCAATCAGCCC. Its protein is CASSTGRTSNQP. The full-length CDR3 reads as CASSTGRTSNQPQHF.

A word on this clone: Sequencing ends 3 residues short of the CDR3 end; the germline J gene provides the rest. The genes are TRBV5-1 and TRBJ2-3; TRBD2 might be the D (5 bases). Per germline, CDR1 SGHRS and CDR2 YFSETQ. Trimming pared 6 bases from V and 1 base from J, leaving 12 bases between. The CDR3 has 14 residues. The CDR3 DNA, read in part, is TGCGCCAGCAAGGTCGGAGCGGGCACAGATACG. Protein sequence: CASKVGAGTDT. The full CDR3 reads CASKVGAGTDTQYF.

This clone was observed at least ten times. Read data end 3 residues before the CDR3 end; the end is taken from the germline J gene. The chain couples TRBV20-1 to TRBJ2-7; TRBD2 agrees at 8 bases. There are 12 residues in the CDR3. V shed 4 bases, J shed 3 bases, and the junction held 2 bases outside the gene matches. The germline V gene has CDR1 DFQATT and CDR2 SNEGSKA (reference sequence). CDR3 DNA, as far as it was read: TGCAGTGCTATGGCGGGAGGCTACGAG. Its translation is CSAMAGGYE. The whole CDR3 reads CSAMAGGYEQYF.

In regard to this clone: A junction end diverges from the germline sequence, so it may reflect a read error. Read coverage stops 3 residues before the CDR3 terminus; the germline J gene supplies the remainder. The genes are TRBV20-1 and TRBJ2-5; weak D call: TRBD1 (6 bases). CDR1 DFQATT and CDR2 SNEGSKA come from the germline V gene (reference sequence). The CDR3 is made up of 16 amino acids. The sequenced part of the CDR3 DNA is TGCAGTGCTGGAGAGTTGGGGGAGCGAAGGACAGATACC. It encodes CSAGELGERRTDT. The full CDR3 sequence reads CSAGELGERRTDTQYF.

This clone showed up many times. The DNA ends 3 residues before the CDR3 does, and the rest of the CDR3 is filled in from the germline J gene. V and J are TRBV19 and TRBJ2-1; 8 bases agree with TRBD1. Germline CDR1 reads LNHDA; CDR2 reads SQIVND (reference sequence). The CDR3 extends over 13 amino acids. The V and J ends lost 7 bases and 4 bases, in that order; junction bases with no gene match: 3. The CDR3 bases that were read are TGTGCCAGTATTGGACAGGGTTACAATGAG. The encoded protein is CASIGQGYNE. The whole CDR3 protein is CASIGQGYNEQFF.

This clone was observed many times. The read ends 3 residues shy of where the CDR3 ends; the end is completed using the germline J gene. The chain carries TRBV3-1 (or the pseudogene TRBV3-2) and TRBJ2-2, with D maybe TRBD2 (6 bases). Germline V lookup: CDR1 LGHDT, CDR2 YNNKEL (reference sequence). The CDR3 is made up of 16 amino acids. V was trimmed by 4 bases and J by 7 bases, leaving 19 bases between them. CDR3 bases read: TGTGCCAGCAGCCCTGGGACTGGCCTAGGGGTCGGGGAG. Translation gives CASSPGTGLGVGE. The entire CDR3 sequence reads CASSPGTGLGVGELFF.

This clone was detected ten times or more. The sequence runs out 3 residues before the end of the CDR3; the remainder is reconstructed from the germline J gene. This chain links TRBV5-1 with TRBJ1-6; D remains ambiguous. Trimming removed 0 bases from V and 6 bases from J, with 10 bases in between. The CDR3 has 15 amino acids. CDR1 and CDR2 (germline): SGHRS, YFSETQ. The CDR3 bases that were read are TGCGCCAGCAGCTTGGAAGGGTATGGTAATTCACCC. Its translation: CASSLEGYGNSP. The complete CDR3 reads CASSLEGYGNSPLHF.

This clone was observed at least ten times. An end of the junction differs from the germline gene, which may be a read error. The CDR3 region is CASSSGYQETQYF. CDR3 bases read: TGTGCCAGCAGTTCAGGGTACCAAGAAACC. The chain carries TRBV12-3 or TRBV12-4 and TRBJ2-5; tentatively, D is TRBD1 (5 bases). The read falls 3 residues short of the CDR3 end, and the missing part is taken from the germline J gene. The CDR3 loop spans 13 amino acids.

At least ten counts were recorded for this clone. The read falls 3 residues short of the CDR3 end, and the missing part is taken from the germline J gene. The chain recombines TRBV19 with TRBJ2-1; D might be TRBD2 (7 bases). There are 15 residues in the CDR3. Trimming stripped 1 base from V and 6 bases from J, with 13 bases between. In germline, CDR1 is LNHDA, CDR2 SQIVND (reference sequence). The CDR3 bases that were read are TGTGCCAGTAGTATAGCCGGGGGGCTCGGCAATGAG. Protein product: CASSIAGGLGNE. The whole CDR3 region reads CASSIAGGLGNEQFF.

The sample holds many counts of this clone. Sequencing ends 3 residues short of the CDR3 end; the germline J gene provides the rest. V gene TRBV10-3 combines with J gene TRBJ1-6; TRBD1 matches 8 bases. The CDR3 spans 16 residues. J gave up 8 bases and V 3 bases, and 9 bases lay outside the gene matches. Germline values: CDR1 ENHRY, CDR2 SYGVKD. Partial CDR3 DNA: TGTGCCATCAGTGAAGAAGGGACAGGCGGCGATTCACCC. Its protein is CAISEEGTGGDSP. The whole CDR3 protein reads CAISEEGTGGDSPLHF.

This clone was recorded many times. The CDR3 is cut off 3 residues early in the read; its end comes from the germline J gene. This chain joins TRBV10-3 and TRBJ2-3, with a weak D call TRBD2 (7 bases). V was shortened by 3 bases and J by 6 bases, with 16 bases between the two germline ends. Germline V gene data show CDR1 as ENHRY and CDR2 as SYGVKD. The CDR3 length is 15 residues. CDR3 protein: CAISDLEGGSDTQYF. The sequenced CDR3 bases are TGTGCCATCAGTGATCTAGAGGGGGGGTCGGATACG.